One sample yielded the 14 T cell receptor beta chains listed below, sequenced in a study of T cell repertoires in cytomegalovirus infection. The antigens of these receptors remain unknown. MiXCR was run by TCRdb on the reads, yielding one entry per CDR3 protein. The sample includes 650,000 to 900,000 distinct CDR3 sequences, under 35% of them seen just once. Source: cultured CD8+ T cells from PBMCs, taken from culture after CMV antigen stimulation. The receptor set was obtained from a human donor in good health (CMV status not recorded). Some clones in this sample may be carry-over from other donors' samples.

This clonotype has only a few counts. The chain has TRBV15 and TRBJ2-2; 8 bases are a match to TRBD1. The CDR3 contains 16 residues. CDR1 is LNHNV, CDR2 YYDKDF, per germline (reference sequence). With 6 bases clipped from V and 5 bases from J, the junction kept 11 bases outside the gene matches. Written as DNA, the CDR3 is TGTGCCACCAGGGAGAATGACAGGGGTACGACCGGGGAGCTGTTTTTT. This encodes CATRENDRGTTGELFF.

The chain carries TRBV2 and TRBJ1-4, with D maybe TRBD1 (5 bases). Germline CDR1 SNHLY, CDR2 FYNNEI. This CDR3 contains 14 residues. Trimming left V 8 bases short and J 8 bases short, with 18 bases between. This CDR3 reads CASGAAPGREKLFF. The CDR3 region has the DNA TGTGCCAGCGGGGCGGCCCCCGGGCGGGAAAAACTGTTTTTT.

This clonotype was seen ten or more times. J is TRBJ2-2 and V is TRBV7-6, with a tentative D call TRBD1 (7 bases). The length of the CDR3 is 18 residues. V was cut by 1 base and J by 7 bases, with 22 bases left in between. The V gene's germline CDR1 is SGHVS and CDR2 FNYEAQ. CDR3 nucleotide sequence: TGTGCCAGCAGCTTAGATCGGCAGGGGGGCGCGTCGAACGGGGAGCTGTTTTTT. Protein: CASSLDRQGGASNGELFF.

V is TRBV15 and J is TRBJ2-5; tentatively, D is TRBD1 (5 bases). Germline-derived CDR1 and CDR2 are LNHNV and YYDKDF (reference sequence). The CDR3 runs to 15 residues. Trimming stripped 1 base from V and 2 bases from J, with 11 bases between. For the CDR3, the DNA is TGTGCCACCAGCAGAGCTACGACAGCTCAAGAGACCCAGTACTTC. It specifies CATSRATTAQETQYF.

This clonotype was seen a handful of times. This chain connects TRBV6-2 or TRBV6-3 to TRBJ1-1; D ambiguous. Between the trimmed V and J ends, which lost 6 bases and 6 bases, there was a span of 11 bases. Germline V gene lookup returns CDR1 MNHEY and CDR2 SVGEGT. The CDR3 is made up of 12 amino acids. The CDR3 is CASRRHQSEAFF. CDR3 nucleotide sequence: TGTGCCAGCAGGCGACACCAGTCTGAAGCTTTCTTT.

The chain recombines TRBV2 with TRBJ1-3, with D hard to call. Trimming cost V 11 bases and J 0 bases, with 17 bases left between them. Germline values: CDR1 SNHLY, CDR2 FYNNEI. This CDR3 has 15 residues. The DNA of the CDR3 is TGTGCCCAGCAGCCAGTTACGAGCTCTGGAAACACCATATATTTT. It specifies CAQQPVTSSGNTIYF.

V is TRBV6-6 and J is TRBJ2-7; 11 bases are a match to TRBD1. Germline-derived CDR1 and CDR2 are MNHNY and SVGAGI (reference sequence). J gave up 5 bases and V 0 bases, and 0 bases lay outside the gene matches. The CDR3 extends over 14 amino acids. CDR3 in DNA: TGTGCCAGCAGTTACTCGGGACAGGGGGACGAGCAGTACGTC. Its protein is CASSYSGQGDEQYV.

This clonotype was observed a few times. This chain links TRBV2 with TRBJ1-1; D is unclear. Germline CDR1 and CDR2: SNHLY and FYNNEI. Trimming stripped 6 bases from V and 6 bases from J, with 11 bases between. The CDR3 length is 12 residues. In DNA, the CDR3 is TGTGCCAGCAGAGGCCGAAGGGCTGAAGCTTTCTTT. Translated, it gives CASRGRRAEAFF. Together with reference TRBV2 and TRBJ1-1, the CDR3 gives the full variable domain: EPEVTQTPSHQVTQMGQEVILRCVPISNHLYFYWYRQILGQKVEFLVSFYNNEISEKSEIFDDQFSVERPDGSNFTLKIRSTKLEDSAMYFCASRGRRAEAFFGQGTRLTVV.

There are many counts of this clonotype. This chain links TRBV12-3 or TRBV12-4 with TRBJ2-7; TRBD2 agrees at 7 bases. Germline trimming cut 6 bases from V and 3 bases from J; bases unmatched to any gene: 5. This CDR3 is 13 amino acids long. The CDR3 DNA sequence: TGTGCCAGCAGCCCGGGGAGGGTCTACGAGCAGTACTTC. Amino acid sequence: CASSPGRVYEQYF.

As concerns this clonotype: One end of the junction varies from germline; a read error may be responsible. V gene TRBV29-1 combines with J gene TRBJ1-3; 7 nucleotides agree with TRBD1. The CDR3 extends over 13 amino acids. The V gene's germline CDR1 is SQVTM and CDR2 ANQGSEA. CDR3 amino acids: CSAEQGNGNTIYF. The CDR3 DNA reads as TGCAGCGCTGAACAGGGGAATGGAAACACCATATATTTT.

V is TRBV12-3 or TRBV12-4 and J is TRBJ1-1; 7 nucleotides align to TRBD1. The J segment lost 5 bases and the V segment lost 7 bases, leaving 7 bases of the junction unmatched. This CDR3 comprises 13 residues. The CDR3 DNA sequence: TGTGCCAGCATCGAAACAGGGGTTACTGAAGCTTTCTTT. It codes for CASIETGVTEAFF.

This clonotype has ten or more counts. The rearrangement uses TRBV7-6 and TRBJ2-1; D unresolved. Trimming left V 5 bases short and J 4 bases short, with 12 bases between. CDR3 length: 14 amino acids. Germline assignment: CDR1 SGHVS and CDR2 FNYEAQ. CDR3 region: CASSLLTSYNEQFF. CDR3 DNA: TGTGCCAGCAGCCTACTTACAAGTTACAATGAGCAGTTCTTC.

The sample holds many counts of this clonotype. The chain employs TRBV19 and TRBJ1-2, with D possibly being TRBD1 (6 bases). Germline loops: CDR1 LNHDA, CDR2 SQIVND (reference sequence). The CDR3 has 15 residues. Trimming removed 7 bases at V and 4 bases at J, with 19 bases between. The CDR3 DNA reads as TGTGCCAGTAACGTCGGGGGCGCCTCCTTCTATGGCTACACCTTC. This encodes CASNVGGASFYGYTF.

The chain employs TRBV27 and TRBJ2-6, with TRBD1 matching 8 bases. Germline V gene data show CDR1 as MNHEY and CDR2 as SMNVEV (reference sequence). The trim removed 4 bases at V and 2 bases at J, leaving 10 bases unmatched. The CDR3 covers 18 residues. The CDR3 sequence is CASSSPRQGKAGANVLTF. CDR3 bases: TGTGCCAGCAGTTCTCCTCGACAGGGGAAGGCTGGGGCCAACGTCCTGACTTTC.